This T cell receptor (beta chain) was recorded in a study of T cell responses to AZD1222 COVID-19 vaccine. Study-wide findings and caveats: Unmutated variant regions are reportedly the target of nearly half of TCRs that are spike-specific. CD4 TCRs covered the whole spike, strongest at regions 160-218 and 743-854. Repertoire sampling happened only post peak T cell response.

Concerning this clone: The antigen remains undetermined.

Germline V CDR1 and CDR2: SNHLY, FYNNEI. This CDR3 has 15 amino acids. Trimming removed 6 bases from V and 5 bases from J; junction bases left unmatched: 12. The method was immunoSEQ multiplex PCR; TCRdb's version includes in-frame clones alone and lacks a portion of them. The table records 98,000 or so clones, about nine tenths of them present only once. The receptor was isolated from an adult who received the MenACWY meningococcal vaccine as a control. The input for sequencing was peripheral blood, taken 28 days after the second dose of the MenACWY control vaccine. The genes are TRBV2 and TRBJ1-2; 7 bases are a match to TRBD1. CDR3 DNA: TGTGCCAGCAGACGATCCCCGGGACAGCTTTATGGCTACACCTTC. Translating gives CASRRSPGQLYGYTF.